This T cell receptor (beta chain) was obtained from a study of vaccination effects on CD4 cells after COVID-19. Study conclusions and caveats: The study found marked clonal contraction of infection- and vaccine-induced clones late after vaccination.

This clone was seen just once. Its antigen remains unknown. The ViraFEST assay expanded antigen-specific CD4+ T cells with viral peptide pools before sequencing. The authors isolated CD4+ T cells after approximately 9 days of culture. All participants had two doses of either the BNT162b2 or mRNA-1273 vaccine. IL-2 at 10 IU/ml and peptides at around 10 ug/ml were added to cultured PBMC, around 2.2 million per well. Trimming took off 6 bases at V and 1 base at J, with 10 bases between the two ends. The CDR3 sequence is 13 residues long. Only in-frame clones appear in the TCRdb table, and some are missing; sequencing was by immunoSEQ multiplex PCR. The sample carries approximately 26,000 clones, 73% recorded once.

The receptor comes from a human donor who received a COVID-19 vaccine. This chain links TRBV12-3 or TRBV12-4 with TRBJ2-7, with a tentative D call TRBD2 (6 bases). The sequenced sample was CD4+ T cells from PBMCs cultured with HCoV-NL63 spike peptides, obtained after COVID-19 vaccination. The CDR3 loop is CASSQRASYEQYF. CDR3 nucleotides: TGTGCCAGCAGCCAGCGGGCTTCCTACGAGCAGTACTTC.